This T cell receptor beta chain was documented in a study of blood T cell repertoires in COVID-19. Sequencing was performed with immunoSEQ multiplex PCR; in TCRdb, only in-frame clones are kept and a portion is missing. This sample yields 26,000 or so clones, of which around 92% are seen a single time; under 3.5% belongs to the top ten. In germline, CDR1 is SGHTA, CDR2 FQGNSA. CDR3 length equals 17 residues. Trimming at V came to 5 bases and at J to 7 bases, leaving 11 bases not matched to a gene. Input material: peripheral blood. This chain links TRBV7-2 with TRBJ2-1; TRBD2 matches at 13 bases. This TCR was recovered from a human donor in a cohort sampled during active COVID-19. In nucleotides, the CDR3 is TGTGCCAGCAGCCACCCTGGCGGGACTAGCGGGGTAAATGAGCAGTTCTTC. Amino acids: CASSHPGGTSGVNEQFF.